These T cell receptor beta chains were read from a single sample in a study of control samples from healthy donors and cancer patients. Measured with immunoSEQ multiplex PCR; TCRdb has only the in-frame clones, and not every one. The sample holds 100,000 to 150,000 clones, over 75% seen once. Sequenced input: blood. Every receptor here comes from a man aged 35 to 55 in good health. Both conserved end residues are part of each CDR3.

v_call | cdr3_aa
TRBV11-2 | CASSLPRRQETQYF
TRBV5-1 | CASSPRPSGGTSYNEQFF
TRBV5-5 | CASSYRKGSSYNEQFF
TRBV6-6 | CASTLGGATNEKLFF
TRBV5-6 | CASSSTSGGAPVGAQYF
TRBV5-4 | CASTTWTALAYNEQFF
TRBV3-1/TRBV3-2 | CASSLTAGSGVRETQYF
TRBV5-1 | CASSLGRGLGEAFF
TRBV7-8 | CASSPTPSDLRETQYF
TRBV9 | CASSAAGGYNSPLHF
TRBV18 | CASSPPAGGIVREQYF
TRBV28 | CASRAGTGGQETQYF
TRBV5-1 | CASSLAGYQETQYF
TRBV7-2 | CASSPGPGPYEQFF